The 8 T cell receptor beta chains below all came from one sample that was sequenced in a study of blood T cells in healthy people across ages. PCR was performed a second time for about 6 to 12 cycles using a sample-barcoded 5' primer and a J-beta primer mix. TCRdb re-analysed the 5' RACE reads in MiXCR, keeping a single row per CDR3 protein. Among over 600,000 distinct CDR3 sequences, more than 20% were seen once, and the ten largest hold 3.5% to 4%. Sequenced: blood. These TCRs come from a man aged 65 to 79 in good health.

This chain uses TRBV2 with TRBJ2-4, with D unclear. CDR1 SNHLY and CDR2 FYNNEI come from the germline V gene. Trimming removed 6 bases from V and 0 bases from J, with 9 bases in between. The CDR3 totals 14 residues. CDR3: CASSEFLAKNIQYF. Here the CDR3 DNA reads TGTGCCAGCAGCGAATTCTTAGCCAAAAACATTCAGTACTTC.

The chain links TRBV4-3 to TRBJ2-7, with D unresolved. Trimming shortened V by 0 bases and J by 2 bases, and 8 bases separated the two germline ends. The germline CDR1 and CDR2 sequences are LGHNA and YSLEER. There are 14 residues in the CDR3. This CDR3 is CASSQDLGTYEQYF. DNA for the CDR3: TGCGCCAGCAGCCAAGATCTAGGTACCTACGAGCAGTACTTC.

This clonotype came up a few times. The J gene is TRBJ1-1, the V gene TRBV5-1; TRBD1 matches 7 bases. The junction had 10 bases not matched to a gene; V was cut back by 4 bases and J by 4 bases. Germline V gene sequence: CDR1 SGHRS, CDR2 YFSETQ. The length of the CDR3 is 15 residues. The CDR3 loop reads CASSPRQGEGTEAFF. In nucleotides, the CDR3 is TGCGCCAGCAGCCCGCGACAGGGAGAAGGCACTGAAGCTTTCTTT. The full variable domain, in which reference TRBV5-1 and TRBJ1-1 provide the parts outside the CDR3, is KAGVTQTPRYLIKTRGQQVTLSCSPISGHRSVSWYQQTPGQGLQFLFEYFSETQRNKGNFPGRFSGRQFSNSRSEMNVSTLELGDSALYLCASSPRQGEGTEAFFGQGTRLTVV.

V usage is TRBV20-1 and J usage is TRBJ2-5; TRBD1 matches at 10 bases. Germline CDR1 is DFQATT and CDR2 is SNEGSKA (reference sequence). This CDR3 region has 16 residues. V was pared by 5 bases and J by 4 bases, with 13 bases of the junction left unmatched. This chain's CDR3 is CSAELLGTGAPETQYF. CDR3 DNA sequence: TGCAGTGCTGAACTTCTGGGGACAGGGGCCCCAGAGACCCAGTACTTC.

There are a few counts of this clonotype. The V and J genes are TRBV5-5 and TRBJ2-7; TRBD2 matches at 7 bases. Germline CDR1 and CDR2: SGHKS and YYEKEE (reference sequence). The CDR3 length is 15 residues. V was pared by 3 bases and J by 5 bases, with 11 bases of the junction left unmatched. CDR3 DNA sequence: TGTGCCAGCAGCTACCTAACGGGAGGCACCCACGAGCAGTACTTC. It is translated as CASSYLTGGTHEQYF. The full variable domain, with the rest looked up from reference TRBV5-5 and TRBJ2-7, is DAGVTQSPTHLIKTRGQQVTLRCSPISGHKSVSWYQQVLGQGPQFIFQYYEKEERGRGNFPDRFSARQFPNYSSELNVNALLLGDSALYLCASSYLTGGTHEQYFGPGTRLTVT.

The chain uses TRBV27 and TRBJ1-2; D not resolved. The CDR3 is 15 residues long. CDR1 MNHEY and CDR2 SMNVEV come from the germline V gene (reference sequence). V dropped 5 bases and J dropped 3 bases, with 16 bases sitting between them. CDR3 DNA: TGTGCCAGCAGTCCCCGACTGAGATGGGACTATGGCTACACCTTC. It yields the protein CASSPRLRWDYGYTF.

This chain connects TRBV20-1 to TRBJ2-5; tentatively, D is TRBD1 (6 bases). The J call may be incorrect, as the DNA end agrees better with TRBJ2-1. The CDR3 sequence is 15 residues long. Germline CDR1 reads DFQATT; CDR2 reads SNEGSKA (reference sequence). The CDR3 loop reads CSARGGQGSYNEQFF. The CDR3 DNA sequence: TGCAGTGCTAGAGGGGGGCAGGGATCCTACAATGAGCAGTTCTTC.

The chain carries TRBV3-1 and TRBJ1-4; 7 nucleotides agree with TRBD1. The CDR3 spans 15 residues. V shed 4 bases and J 6 bases; nucleotides not matched to a gene: 8. Germline loops: CDR1 LGHDT, CDR2 YNNKEL (reference sequence). The CDR3 coding sequence is TGTGCCAGCAGCCGAGACGAACAGGGGTATGAAAAACTGTTTTTT. It translates to CASSRDEQGYEKLFF.